This T cell receptor beta chain was sequenced for a study of blood T cells in healthy people across ages (dated by TCRdb to 2014 to 2015). Broadly, across the study: In model experiments, template switching captured about one uniquely barcoded TCR beta cDNA molecule for every two T cells. To track age-related changes in TCR beta repertoire diversity, the study relied on deep sequencing normalized with unique cDNA molecular identifiers. The donors were divided into four age groups: young (average roughly 17 years), middle-aged (about 39), aged (approximately 59) and long-lived (about 80). To avoid experimental bias, donors of different ages were spread randomly across the sequencing lanes. Two additional independent replicas of 1 million unique cDNA reads from the same blood draw were analyzed for two donors (one aged 18 to 30 and one aged 80 or older).

The library was obtained by 5' RACE. The reads were generated on an Illumina HiSeq 2500. A second PCR of roughly 7 to 11 cycles was performed with a sample-barcoded 5' primer and a J-beta primer mix. A template-switch 5' adaptor carrying 12 random nucleotides introduced a unique molecular identifier onto each TCR beta cDNA molecule. At least 2.5 million CDR3-containing paired-end reads were obtained from each sample. All of the RNA was converted into first-strand cDNA using the Mint cDNA synthesis kit, with a TRBC-specific oligonucleotide serving as the primer. Following uracil-DNA glycosylase treatment, all cDNA underwent a first 18-cycle PCR with the universal primers M1SS and BC2_uni_R. Under the source paper's analysis protocol: For normalization, 1 million high-quality reads were randomly selected from each sample, with every read carrying a distinct molecular identifier. Instead of being binned into consensus sequences, reads with shared molecular identifiers were discarded. MiTCR, run with a Q25 quality threshold and the strictest error-elimination algorithm, handled CDR3 identification, clonotype clustering and error correction. A nonparametric unseen species model with Euler transformation was used to estimate a lower bound on total TCR beta diversity. TCRdb reanalyzed the raw reads on its own, using fastp at Q25 for trimming and MiXCR for clone calling, and kept in-frame beta chains. Rows are combined by CDR3 protein, so each entry shows the most common genes and DNA. It is TCRdb's table, rather than the study itself, that gives the V and J calls and clone size. The sample data list about 810,000 distinct CDR3 sequences, and about 37% of these were observed just once. The top ten clones comprise roughly 13% of the sample.

The paper's findings and limits, for the study overall: Observed TCR beta diversity correlated strongly with the percentage of naive T cells measured by flow cytometry. Estimates of total diversity from one million sequenced T cells were regarded as lower bounds and underestimates. The long-lived group showed more naive CD4+ T cells, fewer expanded clones and increased TCR diversity than the aged group, suggesting age selection. Observed TCR beta diversity per million T cells fell roughly linearly with age, and a significant reduction was already apparent by age around 40. Since profiling was done on bulk unsorted PBMCs, naive and antigen-experienced compartments could not be conclusively compared. Because donor CMV infection status was unknown, age-related changes in expanded clonotypes were potentially confounded.

The donors were roughly 40 Caucasian individuals from Russia, aged 6 to 90 years, who were systemically healthy. About 9.8 milliliters of peripheral blood were drawn from each donor into EDTA-treated Vacutainer tubes. Ficoll-Paque density-gradient centrifugation was used to isolate PBMCs, with at least 7 million per sample. Trizol reagent was used to extract total RNA from the PBMCs, yielding at least 6 micrograms per sample. Naive CD45RAhigh/CD27high T cell percentages were measured by flow cytometry on a PBMC aliquot from every donor. This clonotype was recorded a few times. Its cognate antigen has yet to be identified. No clone much larger than this one lies a single base away; base qualities are absent. Sequenced input: blood. The sequence came from a man aged 18 to 29 in good health.

The sequenced DNA: TGCAGTGCTAGAGAGGTAGGGTGGCTACAAAATGGCTACACCTTC. The translation is CSAREVGWLQNGYTF. Here the chain combines TRBV20-1 and TRBJ1-2; confidence is insufficient to name the D gene. CDR1 and CDR2, per the germline V gene (reference sequence), are DFQATT and SNEGSKA. The V and J ends are trimmed by 0 bases and 6 bases, leaving 17 bases between them. Including the terminal cysteine and phenylalanine, the CDR3 comprises 15 residues. Only the CDR3 portion is preserved as DNA: 45 bases, with reading frame beginning at the first base.